What follows describes a single TCR beta chain. Which antigen it targets is not known. Per-base qualities were not stored, and no clone one base away is much larger. The data stem from a study of blood T cell repertoires in COVID-19 (dated by TCRdb to the early 2020s). For context, the study as a whole: Samples from collaborators originated in the United States, Italy and Spain and spanned both the acute and convalescent phases of COVID-19. Samples came from the ongoing ImmuneRACE study (first 160 participants) plus 1,254 subjects from 6 global collaborators. The material from the prospective study consisted of cDNA or gDNA derived from T cells, B-cell-depleted T cells, or PBMCs. Deeply sampled blood TCRbeta repertoires from subjects exposed to, actively infected with, or recovered from COVID-19 were included in the dataset. Where available, HLA class I and class II types were taken from metadata supplied by the sample provider and were not determined by assay-based typing. A freely available public database, intended as a resource for researchers studying the immune response to SARS-CoV-2, is where the repertoires were released. Nearly every sample came with metadata listing a de-identified subject ID, COVID-19 status, age in years and sex. Overall study results and their limits: Clinical and demographic metadata were provided uncurated, with the amount varying by source and participant.

TCRbeta CDR3 regions were amplified from genomic DNA by means of the immunoSEQ Assay, a bias-controlled multiplex PCR. In the authors' own workflow: The number of nucleated cells in each sample was estimated from the amplification of reference gene primers within the assay. To quantify the absolute abundance of each unique TCRbeta CDR3 rearrangement, sequence reads were collapsed and filtered. For each sample, productive Simpson clonality was calculated by taking the square root of Simpson's diversity index across productive rearrangements. Drawn from immuneACCESS, this table holds only the in-frame rearrangements with V and J called that TCRdb kept. Clones are partly lost; checked studies trace under half to an unresolved V gene and leave the rest unexplained. V, J and clone size are those of that table, while D and trimming were read from the DNA. The sample table shows about 130,000 clones, and around 87% are seen once. The ten largest clones represent approximately 3.3% of the sample.

Whole blood was collected in K2EDTA tubes by collaborating institutions according to the institutions' own protocols. For TCRbeta analysis, collaborators shipped samples as frozen whole blood, isolated PBMCs, or DNA extracted from either of those sample types. Looking up the germline V gene yields CDR1 SGHRS and CDR2 YFSETQ. At the junction V is shortened by 5 bases and J by 11 bases; bases outside the gene matches: 8. Counted from cysteine to phenylalanine, this CDR3 has 13 amino acids. The kept DNA is CDR3 alone, 39 bases in frame from the first base. This sequence originates from a woman aged 60 to 75 with acute or convalescent COVID-19. Sequences were obtained from peripheral blood. The rearranged segments are TRBV5-1 and TRBJ2-1; 9 nucleotides in the junction match TRBD2. The DNA sequence is TGCGCCAGCAGTGGAGGGACTAGCATCCAGCAGTTCTTC. Its product reads: CASSGGTSIQQFF.